The 3 T cell receptor beta chains below were found in one sample sequenced in a study of blood T cell repertoires in COVID-19. Using immunoSEQ multiplex PCR, the repertoire was profiled, and TCRdb retains in-frame clones only, with some absent. Among 300,000 or so clones, over 70% were seen once, and the ten largest hold roughly 1.2%. The sequencing sample was made of peripheral blood. The receptors were sampled from a woman in her forties or fifties with acute or convalescent COVID-19.

The rearrangement uses TRBV6-5 and TRBJ1-1; possible D gene TRBD1, 5 bases. Germline V CDR1 and CDR2: MNHEY, SVGAGI. The CDR3 has 14 amino acids. Deletions cut 7 bases from V and 0 bases from J, with 12 bases between. As DNA, the CDR3 is TGTGCCAGCACCCGATCAGGGATGAACACTGAAGCTTTCTTT. This codes for CASTRSGMNTEAFF.

The V gene is TRBV19, the J gene TRBJ1-1; D is possibly TRBD1 (6 bases). Trimming stripped 3 bases from V and 1 base from J, with 12 bases between. The CDR3 spans 15 residues. CDR1 and CDR2 from the germline V gene are LNHDA and SQIVND (reference sequence). The DNA for the CDR3 is TGTGCCAGTAGTATGTGGGGGCAGGGGAACACTGAAGCTTTCTTT. Its translation is CASSMWGQGNTEAFF. The full variable domain, rest sourced from reference TRBV19 and TRBJ1-1, is DGGITQSPKYLFRKEGQNVTLSCEQNLNHDAMYWYRQDPGQGLRLIYYSQIVNDFQKGDIAEGYSVSREKKESFPLTVTSAQKNPTAFYLCASSMWGQGNTEAFFGQGTRLTVV.

The chain combines TRBV7-8 with TRBJ1-3, with D perhaps TRBD1 (5 bases). V was cut by 1 base and J by 4 bases, with 11 bases left in between. The germline V gene encodes CDR1 SGHVS and CDR2 FQNEAQ. The CDR3 totals 15 residues. CDR3 DNA: TGTGCCAGCAGCTTAGGGGGGGTTACAGGAAACACCATATATTTT. Translated, it gives CASSLGGVTGNTIYF.